The 11 T cell receptor beta chains below were found in one sample sequenced in a study of control samples from healthy donors and cancer patients. The method was immunoSEQ multiplex PCR; TCRdb's version includes in-frame clones alone and lacks a portion of them. The data contain around 100,000 clones, about 90% of them seen just once; the ten biggest clones take up 15% to 20%. The sequenced material came from blood. The receptors derive from a woman aged 50 to 60 in good health.

The chain links TRBV9 to TRBJ2-1; maybe TRBD2 (6 bases). The germline CDR1 and CDR2 sequences are SGDLS and YYNGEE. The CDR3 sequence is 16 residues long. V lost 1 base, J lost 4 bases, and 15 bases lay in between. The DNA of the CDR3 is TGTGCCAGCAGCGTATCCCTGGGCGGGGTATACAATGAGCAGTTCTTC. Encoded protein: CASSVSLGGVYNEQFF. The variable domain in full, completed from reference TRBV9 and TRBJ2-1, reads DSGVTQTPKHLITATGQRVTLRCSPRSGDLSVYWYQQSLDQGLQFLIQYYNGEERAKGNILERFSAQQFPDLHSELNLSSLELGDSALYFCASSVSLGGVYNEQFFGPGTRLTVL.

The gene calls are TRBV5-1 and TRBJ1-5, with TRBD1 as a possible D gene (5 bases). Germline lookup yields CDR1 SGHRS and CDR2 YFSETQ. Trimming took off 2 bases at V and 6 bases at J, with 12 bases between the two ends. This CDR3 is built from 14 residues. The CDR3: CASSLVPGPQPQHF. The CDR3 DNA is TGCGCCAGCAGCTTAGTCCCGGGGCCTCAGCCCCAGCATTTT.

The rearrangement links TRBV5-1 to TRBJ2-1; D gene unclear. Germline values: CDR1 SGHRS, CDR2 YFSETQ. This CDR3 contains 15 residues. V was pared by 0 bases and J by 7 bases, with 14 bases between. The DNA of the CDR3 is TGCGCCAGCAGCTTGGGAATAAACGCGAATAATGAGCAGTTCTTC. Its protein is CASSLGINANNEQFF. The full variable domain, with the rest looked up from reference TRBV5-1 and TRBJ2-1, is KAGVTQTPRYLIKTRGQQVTLSCSPISGHRSVSWYQQTPGQGLQFLFEYFSETQRNKGNFPGRFSGRQFSNSRSEMNVSTLELGDSALYLCASSLGINANNEQFFGPGTRLTVL.

V usage is TRBV29-1 and J usage is TRBJ1-2; D is uncertain. Germline CDR1 is SQVTM and CDR2 is ANQGSEA. With 2 bases removed from V and 3 bases from J, the gap between germline ends came to 13 bases. The CDR3 is made up of 14 amino acids. CDR3 nucleotides: TGCAGCGTTGAATGGGCAGGCCGTGACTATGGCTACACCTTC. Translating it yields CSVEWAGRDYGYTF.

The rearrangement uses TRBV19 and TRBJ1-5; D possibly corresponds to TRBD1 (5 bases). CDR1 is LNHDA and CDR2 is SQIVND in the germline V gene (reference sequence). Trimming left V 8 bases short and J 4 bases short, with 9 bases between. CDR3 length: 12 amino acids. This chain's CDR3 is CASRGDNQPQHF. The CDR3 bases are TGTGCCAGTCGAGGGGATAATCAGCCCCAGCATTTT.

The V gene is TRBV7-9, the J gene TRBJ2-3, with 7 bases lining up with TRBD1. Germline loops: CDR1 SEHNR, CDR2 FQNEAQ (reference sequence). V was pared by 5 bases and J by 5 bases, with 7 bases of the junction left unmatched. CDR3 length: 14 residues. The DNA of the CDR3 is TGTGCCAGCAGCCCCGACAGGGTAATAGATACGCAGTATTTT. It specifies CASSPDRVIDTQYF.

The chain recombines TRBV6-6 with TRBJ1-1; 8 bases are a match to TRBD1. J lost 1 base, V lost 6 bases, and 13 bases had no gene match. The germline V gene has CDR1 MNHNY and CDR2 SVGAGI (reference sequence). The CDR3 has 17 amino acids. CDR3 DNA sequence: TGTGCCAGCAGCCGACAGGGGCCCACATTGCCGAACACTGAAGCTTTCTTT. Its protein is CASSRQGPTLPNTEAFF.

This chain links TRBV7-3 with TRBJ2-1; a weak D match, TRBD2 (6 bases). CDR1 is SGHTA and CDR2 is FQGTGA in the germline V gene. This CDR3 region has 14 residues. Trimming removed 5 bases from V and 4 bases from J, with 12 bases in between. The CDR3 bases are TGTGCCAGCAGCCCTGACGGGAGTTACAATGAGCAGTTCTTC. Encoded protein: CASSPDGSYNEQFF.

The chain is built from TRBV19 and TRBJ2-7; D uncertain. V dropped 5 bases and J dropped 7 bases, with 9 bases sitting between them. Per germline, CDR1 LNHDA and CDR2 SQIVND (reference sequence). The CDR3 totals 11 residues. The CDR3 DNA is TGTGCCAGTAGTCCGGGTTTGGAGCAGTACTTC. Protein sequence: CASSPGLEQYF.

This chain joins TRBV27 and TRBJ1-1, with 7 bases lining up with TRBD1. V lost 3 bases, J lost 7 bases, and 5 bases stayed unmatched. The CDR3 covers 13 residues. Germline assignment: CDR1 MNHEY and CDR2 SMNVEV (reference sequence). The CDR3 DNA reads as TGTGCCAGCAGTTTCCGGACAGGCCTTGAAGCTTTCTTT. It encodes CASSFRTGLEAFF.

The rearrangement links TRBV30 to TRBJ1-5, with TRBD1 matching over 7 bases. Germline V gene lookup returns CDR1 GTSNPN and CDR2 SVGIG (reference sequence). V was clipped by 4 bases and J by 7 bases; unmatched bases: 7. The CDR3 consists of 13 residues. The DNA of the CDR3 is TGTGCCTGGACAACAGGGGACCCCCAGCCCCAGCATTTT. Translation gives CAWTTGDPQPQHF. The whole variable domain, remainder taken from reference TRBV30 and TRBJ1-5, is SQTIHQWPATLVQPVGSPLSLECTVEGTSNPNLYWYRQAAGRGLQLLFYSVGIGQISSEVPQNLSASRPQDRQFILSSKKLLLSDSGFYLCAWTTGDPQPQHFGDGTRLSIL.